Presented here are 5 T cell receptor beta chains from one specimen sequenced in a study of blood T cell repertoires in COVID-19. Clones were sequenced by immunoSEQ multiplex PCR, and TCRdb holds only the in-frame ones, with some missing. The table has approximately 150,000 clones, around 84% seen once. The sample was peripheral blood. The receptors shown here come from a man between 40 and 49 years old with acute or convalescent COVID-19.

V usage is TRBV9 and J usage is TRBJ2-2, with 7 positions matching TRBD2. CDR1 and CDR2 from the germline V gene are SGDLS and YYNGEE. This CDR3 comprises 15 residues. J lost 0 bases, V lost 6 bases, and 5 bases had no gene match. This CDR3 is CASNPSGSNTGELFF. The CDR3 nucleotides are TGTGCCAGCAACCCTAGCGGATCGAACACCGGGGAGCTGTTTTTT. Combining the CDR3 with reference TRBV9 and TRBJ2-2 gives the whole variable domain DSGVTQTPKHLITATGQRVTLRCSPRSGDLSVYWYQQSLDQGLQFLIQYYNGEERAKGNILERFSAQQFPDLHSELNLSSLELGDSALYFCASNPSGSNTGELFFGEGSRLTVL.

The J gene is TRBJ2-7, the V gene TRBV5-8; TRBD1 might be the D (5 bases). The CDR3 sequence is 16 residues long. V was cut by 1 base and J by 1 base, with 15 bases left in between. Germline CDR1 and CDR2: SGHTS and YDEGEE. The DNA of the CDR3 is TGTGCCAGCAGCTTGTCGGGTGGGCAGGGATCCTACGAGCAGTACTTC. Its translation is CASSLSGGQGSYEQYF.

This clone came up once. The chain employs TRBV27 and TRBJ1-1; weak D call: TRBD1 (6 bases). The ends were cut back, 3 bases at V and 3 bases at J, with 17 bases in the middle. This CDR3 has 16 amino acids. CDR1 and CDR2 (germline): MNHEY, SMNVEV (reference sequence). CDR3 sequence: CASSLFGGRLDTEAFF. The CDR3 DNA reads as TGTGCCAGCAGTTTGTTTGGGGGCCGGTTGGACACTGAAGCTTTCTTT.

This rearrangement joins TRBV5-1 to TRBJ1-3; 7 positions agree with TRBD1. V lost 4 bases, J lost 2 bases, and 6 bases stayed unmatched. The CDR3 is 15 residues long. Germline CDR1 and CDR2: SGHRS and YFSETQ. CDR3 amino acids: CASSLSTGTGNTIYF. As DNA, the CDR3 is TGCGCCAGCAGCCTCTCGACAGGGACTGGAAACACCATATATTTT.

In this sample, this clone turned up a few times. The chain uses TRBV2 and TRBJ2-7, with D perhaps matching TRBD2 (5 bases). V lost 5 bases and J 4 bases, leaving 18 bases between the germline ends. The CDR3 runs 15 residues. The V gene's germline CDR1 is SNHLY and CDR2 FYNNEI. The CDR3 DNA sequence: TGTGCCAGCAGTTTAACCGGGCCAGGACTTTACGAGCAGTACTTC. Residues: CASSLTGPGLYEQYF.